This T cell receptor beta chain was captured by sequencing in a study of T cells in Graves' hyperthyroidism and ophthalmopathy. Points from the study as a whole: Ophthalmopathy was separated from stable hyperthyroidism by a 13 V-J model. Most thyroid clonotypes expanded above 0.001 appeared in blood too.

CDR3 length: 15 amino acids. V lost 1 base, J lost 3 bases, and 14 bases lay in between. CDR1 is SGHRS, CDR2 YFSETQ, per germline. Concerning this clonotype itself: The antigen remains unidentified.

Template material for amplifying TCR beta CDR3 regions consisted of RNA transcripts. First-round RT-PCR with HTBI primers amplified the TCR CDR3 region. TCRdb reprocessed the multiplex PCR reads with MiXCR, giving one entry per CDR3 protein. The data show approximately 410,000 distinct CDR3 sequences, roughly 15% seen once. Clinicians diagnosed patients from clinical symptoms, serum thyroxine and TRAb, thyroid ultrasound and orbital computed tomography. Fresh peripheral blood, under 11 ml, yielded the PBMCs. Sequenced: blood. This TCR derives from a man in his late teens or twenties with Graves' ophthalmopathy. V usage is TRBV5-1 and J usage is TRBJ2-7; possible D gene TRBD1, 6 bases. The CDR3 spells CASSLSQGNRYEQYF. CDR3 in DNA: TGCGCCAGCAGCTTGTCACAGGGTAACCGCTACGAGCAGTACTTC.